The 15 T cell receptor beta chains below were found in one sample sequenced in a study of identical twins. TCRdb re-analysed the 5' RACE reads in MiXCR, keeping a single row per CDR3 protein. The table has 1,800,000 or so distinct CDR3 sequences, 32% seen once; the top ten hold under 0.35%. The specimen was cord blood. The receptors originated from a newborn girl in good health.

The rearrangement joins TRBV5-1 to TRBJ2-3, with 14 bases lining up with TRBD2. V lost 5 bases and J lost 3; bases outside the gene matches: 17. This CDR3 region has 20 residues. The germline CDR1 and CDR2 sequences are SGHRS and YFSETQ. The CDR3 DNA sequence: TGCGCCAGCAGTGGCCCTTCGCGGACAGGGACTAGCGGGAGAACAGATACGCAGTATTTT. Protein product: CASSGPSRTGTSGRTDTQYF. Based on the CDR3 plus reference TRBV5-1 and TRBJ2-3, the full variable domain is KAGVTQTPRYLIKTRGQQVTLSCSPISGHRSVSWYQQTPGQGLQFLFEYFSETQRNKGNFPGRFSGRQFSNSRSEMNVSTLELGDSALYLCASSGPSRTGTSGRTDTQYFGPGTRLTVL.

This clonotype has more than one count but fewer than ten. The chain couples TRBV12-3 or TRBV12-4 to TRBJ1-6; D not resolved. The CDR3 extends over 14 amino acids. Trimming removed 8 bases from V and 3 bases from J, with 11 bases in between. The CDR3 DNA reads as TGTGCCAGCCGCTGGAGGGACTATAATTCACCCCTCCACTTT. This encodes CASRWRDYNSPLHF.

This clonotype came up a few times. The V gene is TRBV9, the J gene TRBJ2-1; possibly TRBD1 for D (6 bases). This CDR3 region has 15 residues. The V gene's germline CDR1 is SGDLS and CDR2 YYNGEE. The V end lost 3 bases, the J end lost 4 bases, and 14 bases lay between the germline ends. The DNA for the CDR3 is TGTGCCAGCAGCGCGCAGGGGAACCCTTACAATGAGCAGTTCTTC. Its protein is CASSAQGNPYNEQFF.

Many counts were recorded for this clonotype. The gene calls are TRBV28 and TRBJ2-7; the D gene is possibly TRBD1 (5 bases). The CDR3 sequence is 13 residues long. Germline loops: CDR1 MDHEN, CDR2 SYDVKM. Trimming cost V 6 bases and J 5 bases, with 14 bases left between them. CDR3 sequence reads: CASSFGQGDEQYF. As DNA, the CDR3 is TGTGCCAGCAGCTTCGGCCAGGGTGACGAGCAGTACTTC.

The chain uses TRBV12-3 or TRBV12-4 and TRBJ2-5; either TRBD1 or TRBD2 may fit D (5 bases each). CDR3 length: 16 residues. V lost 4 bases to trimming and J lost 4 bases, with 19 bases between them. CDR3 coding DNA: TGTGCCAGCAGTTCGTTTTCAGGCTGGGGGAGAGAGACCCAGTACTTC. Residues: CASSSFSGWGRETQYF.

This chain links TRBV2 with TRBJ2-7, with D possibly being TRBD1 or TRBD2 (5 bases each). CDR1 SNHLY and CDR2 FYNNEI come from the germline V gene. Trimming stripped 1 base from V and 0 bases from J, with 7 bases between. There are 14 residues in the CDR3. The CDR3 region is CASSEGDASYEQYF. DNA of the CDR3: TGTGCCAGCAGTGAAGGGGACGCCTCCTACGAGCAGTACTTC.

This clonotype was counted a few times. The chain uses TRBV27 and TRBJ2-5; 8 bases match TRBD1. The end of the DNA aligns better with TRBJ2-7, so the J call may be wrong. The CDR3 runs 13 residues. CDR1 and CDR2 (germline): MNHEY, SMNVEV (reference sequence). CDR3 DNA sequence: TGTGCCAGCAGTTCATGGACAGGGAACGAGCAGTACTTC. It translates to CASSSWTGNEQYF.

This clonotype was seen a few times. V usage is TRBV2 and J usage is TRBJ1-5; 8 bases align to TRBD1. The CDR3 has 14 amino acids. CDR1 and CDR2 (germline): SNHLY, FYNNEI. Losses at the gene ends were 6 bases for V and 7 bases for J; bases not matched to a gene: 8. The CDR3 protein is CASSERTGWQPQHF. Here the CDR3 DNA reads TGTGCCAGCAGCGAACGGACAGGGTGGCAGCCCCAGCATTTT.

This clonotype was detected a few times. The chain carries TRBV7-2 and TRBJ2-5; tentatively, D is TRBD1 or TRBD2 (5 bases each). The germline V and J ends were trimmed by 4 bases and 4 bases, with 10 bases remaining between them. This CDR3 contains 13 residues. The germline gives CDR1 SGHTA, CDR2 FQGNSA. CDR3 sequence: CASSSRGAETQYF. CDR3 nucleotide sequence: TGTGCCAGCAGCTCGAGGGGCGCAGAGACCCAGTACTTC.

This sequence joins TRBV18 and TRBJ2-3, with a weak D call TRBD2 (6 bases). The CDR3 runs 16 residues. V was shortened by 3 bases and J by 4 bases, with 17 bases between the two germline ends. The germline V gene encodes CDR1 KGHSH and CDR2 LQKENI. The CDR3: CASSPLALEQADTQYF. CDR3 in DNA: TGTGCCAGCTCACCGCTAGCGTTGGAGCAGGCAGATACGCAGTATTTT.

The genes are TRBV4-2 and TRBJ1-2; D is unresolved. Trimming left V 1 base short and J 8 bases short, with 5 bases between. This CDR3 region has 11 residues. CDR1 and CDR2 (germline): LGHNA, YNFKEQ. The DNA for the CDR3 is TGTGCCAGCAGCCAAGTTGAAGGCTACACCTTC. The encoded protein is CASSQVEGYTF.

V usage is TRBV5-1 and J usage is TRBJ1-4; D is perhaps TRBD1 (5 bases). The ends were cut back, 2 bases at V and 4 bases at J, with 12 bases in the middle. The CDR3 contains 15 residues. CDR1 SGHRS and CDR2 YFSETQ come from the germline V gene. The CDR3 reads CASSFRDGINEKLFF. The CDR3 nucleotides are TGCGCCAGCAGCTTCCGGGACGGAATTAATGAAAAACTGTTTTTT.

This clonotype was counted between two and nine times. CDR3 nucleotides: TGTGCCATCTCAGCCCTGTCCGGGGCTGAGAACACCGGGGAGCTGTTTTTT. Translation gives CAISALSGAENTGELFF. The chain is built from TRBV4-2 and TRBJ2-2; D may match TRBD1 or TRBD2 (5 bases each). The CDR3 length is 17 residues. CDR1 LGHNA and CDR2 YNFKEQ come from the germline V gene. Deletions cut 10 bases from V and 1 base from J, with 22 bases between.

This clonotype has a count of ten or more. J is TRBJ2-7 and V is TRBV2; TRBD1 agrees at 7 bases. The CDR3 consists of 13 residues. The germline gives CDR1 SNHLY, CDR2 FYNNEI. J gave up 3 bases and V 6 bases, and 5 bases lay outside the gene matches. In nucleotides, the CDR3 is TGTGCCAGCAGCGGTGACAGGGACTACGAGCAGTACTTC. This translates into CASSGDRDYEQYF.

This clonotype was seen only a few times. J is TRBJ2-7 and V is TRBV11-2; maybe TRBD2 (5 bases). The CDR3 is made up of 13 amino acids. Trimming took 7 bases from V and 1 from J, leaving 11 bases between them. Germline loops: CDR1 SGHAT, CDR2 FQNNGV. The CDR3 loop reads CASTGILSYEQYF. DNA for the CDR3: TGTGCCAGCACCGGGATATTATCCTACGAGCAGTACTTC.